This TCR beta chain was identified in a study of T-cell memory formation after mild COVID-19. At the level of the study: Largely, the TCR clusters proved donor specific. The study's findings and limits: The appearance of some responding clones in pre-infection memory suggested that cross-reactive memory joined.

Libraries for TCRalpha and TCRbeta carried sample barcodes and unique molecular identifiers via 5'RACE. TCRdb recomputed calls from the 5' RACE reads with MiXCR, one row per CDR3 protein. The repertoire includes about 400,000 distinct CDR3 sequences, approximately 18% of them detected once, and about a fifth sits in the top ten. This clonotype was observed a handful of times. Antigen specificity is unknown. The sequence was obtained from a man younger than 35 who had mild COVID-19 (a few samples of this study predate the infection). Cell type and time point are not known. The sequenced sample was PBMCs or a T cell subset sorted from them (not recorded which).

The CDR3: CASSFGQGADYGYTF. CDR3 coding DNA: TGTGCCAGCAGTTTTGGACAGGGGGCGGACTATGGCTACACCTTC. This chain links TRBV12-3 or TRBV12-4 with TRBJ1-2; 11 bases map to TRBD1. The CDR3 loop spans 15 amino acids. With 3 bases clipped from V and 3 bases from J, the junction kept 3 bases outside the gene matches.